The 3 T cell receptor beta chains below all came from one sample that was sequenced in a study of blood T cells in healthy people across ages (dated by TCRdb to 2015 to 2017). Libraries came from 5' RACE. Sequencing took place on an Illumina HiSeq 2500. A second PCR of roughly 6 to 11 cycles was run with a J-beta primer mix and a sample-barcoded 5' primer. Using fastp at Q25 and MiXCR, TCRdb reprocessed the public reads and kept productive beta chains. Rows merge per CDR3 protein into single entries with the most common DNA and genes. The sample table lists 500,000 to 650,000 distinct CDR3 sequences, about 26% of them with a count of one. About 3.3% of the sample belongs to the ten largest clones. This sample was also put to use in a study of T cells of mothers and their children.

What was sequenced was blood. The receptor set was obtained from a boy aged 2 to 10 in good health.

This chain connects TRBV2 to TRBJ2-5, with 7 positions matching TRBD1. Losses at the gene ends were 7 bases for V and 11 bases for J; bases not matched to a gene: 16. Germline lookup yields CDR1 SNHLY and CDR2 FYNNEI. There are 14 residues in the CDR3. The CDR3 DNA follows: TGTGCCAGCACCCCAGAATGGACAGGCAGAGAGCAGTACTTC. It specifies CASTPEWTGREQYF. Looking up the rest from reference TRBV2 and TRBJ2-5 gives the full variable domain: EPEVTQTPSHQVTQMGQEVILRCVPISNHLYFYWYRQILGQKVEFLVSFYNNEISEKSEIFDDQFSVERPDGSNFTLKIRSTKLEDSAMYFCASTPEWTGREQYFGPGTRLLVL.

This clonotype was counted only a few times. The V gene is TRBV29-1, the J gene TRBJ2-5; the D call may be TRBD1 or TRBD2 (6 bases each). CDR1 and CDR2 from the germline V gene are SQVTM and ANQGSEA. The ends were cut back, 7 bases at V and 1 base at J, with 19 bases in the middle. The CDR3 loop spans 15 amino acids. CDR3 sequence reads: CSARRGELSQETQYF. The DNA for the CDR3 is TGCAGCGCCCGAAGGGGGGAGCTCTCCCAAGAGACCCAGTACTTC. Using reference TRBV29-1 and TRBJ2-5 for the parts outside the CDR3, the full variable domain is SAVISQKPSRDICQRGTSLTIQCQVDSQVTMMFWYRQQPGQSLTLIATANQGSEATYESGFVIDKFPISRPNLTFSTLTVSNMSPEDSSIYLCSARRGELSQETQYFGPGTRLLVL.

This clonotype came up a few times. The chain is built from TRBV20-1 and TRBJ2-6; 11 bases fit TRBD2. CDR1 DFQATT and CDR2 SNEGSKA come from the germline V gene (reference sequence). With V trimmed by 4 bases and J by 4 bases, 6 bases remained unmatched. The CDR3 runs 16 residues. CDR3 sequence (DNA): TGCAGTGCTATCCTAGCGGGGGGATCGGGGGCCAACGTCCTGACTTTC. It yields the protein CSAILAGGSGANVLTF.